The next 11 T cell receptor beta chains were all read from a single sample in a study of spatial heterogeneity in lung cancer. TCRdb re-called the 5' RACE reads through MiXCR, storing one row per CDR3 protein. The repertoire consists of tens of thousands of distinct CDR3 sequences, with about 14% occurring once and the leading ten covering more than 7%. Time point in this sample: sample taken at primary tumor resection. The input material, whole RNA from tumor, nontumor lung or frozen PBMC, was sequenced unsorted. This specimen was PBMCs, taken at surgery. Receptors were obtained from a male donor with early-stage non-small cell lung cancer.

J is TRBJ2-2 and V is TRBV6-5; D possibly corresponds to TRBD1 (5 bases). The CDR3 is made up of 13 amino acids. Trimming removed 0 bases from V and 6 bases from J, with 5 bases in between. The germline CDR1 and CDR2 sequences are MNHEY and SVGAGI. CDR3 sequence: CASSYSGPGELFF. CDR3 nucleotides: TGTGCCAGCAGTTACTCGGGGCCCGGGGAGCTGTTTTTT.

This clonotype was observed a few times. The V gene is TRBV9, the J gene TRBJ2-7; D gene unclear. With 0 bases removed from V and 7 bases from J, the gap between germline ends came to 14 bases. Looked up from germline, CDR1 is SGDLS and CDR2 is YYNGEE. The CDR3 sequence is 14 residues long. The CDR3 loop is CASSVGLGWGEQYF. In nucleotides, the CDR3 is TGTGCCAGCAGCGTAGGACTGGGCTGGGGTGAGCAGTACTTC.

This clonotype was seen ten or more times. The chain recombines TRBV19 with TRBJ1-1, with D maybe TRBD1 (6 bases). Germline V gene sequence: CDR1 LNHDA, CDR2 SQIVND (reference sequence). The ends were cut back, 7 bases at V and 7 bases at J, with 16 bases in the middle. The CDR3 has 13 amino acids. In nucleotides, the CDR3 is TGTGCCAGTACTCTTGGGGGCTCCGGTGAAGCTTTCTTT. Residues: CASTLGGSGEAFF.

A few counts support this clonotype. The V gene is TRBV6-1, the J gene TRBJ2-4; D is uncertain. The CDR3 extends over 12 amino acids. From germline, CDR1 is MNHNS and CDR2 SASEGT. The V gene lost 0 bases and the J gene lost 16 bases, with 13 bases spanning the gap. The CDR3 loop reads CASSEAAGPNYF. The CDR3, as DNA: TGTGCCAGCAGTGAAGCGGCAGGCCCGAACTACTTC.

This clonotype was found a few times. The chain has TRBV20-1 and TRBJ1-6; tentative D call: TRBD1 (6 bases). Germline-derived CDR1 and CDR2 are DFQATT and SNEGSKA (reference sequence). V lost 5 bases and J lost 5, with 16 bases in between. The CDR3 extends over 15 amino acids. CDR3 protein: CSARADSFHNSPLHF. In nucleotides, the CDR3 is TGCAGTGCTCGAGCGGACAGCTTTCATAATTCACCCCTCCACTTT.

This clonotype has only a few counts. The J gene is TRBJ2-7, the V gene TRBV18, with no clear D. There are 14 residues in the CDR3. The germline V and J ends were trimmed by 0 bases and 2 bases, with 8 bases remaining between them. Germline V gene sequence: CDR1 KGHSH, CDR2 LQKENI. The CDR3 region is CASSPPELPYEQYF. In DNA, the CDR3 is TGTGCCAGCTCACCACCGGAGCTTCCCTACGAGCAGTACTTC. The full variable domain, with the rest looked up from reference TRBV18 and TRBJ2-7, is NAGVMQNPRHLVRRRGQEARLRCSPMKGHSHVYWYRQLPEEGLKFMVYLQKENIIDESGMPKERFSAEFPKEGPSILRIQQVVRGDSAAYFCASSPPELPYEQYFGPGTRLTVT.

This clonotype showed up just a few times. This chain connects TRBV24-1 to TRBJ2-5, with 9 bases that match TRBD1. CDR3 size: 16 residues. The ends lost 1 base at V and 2 bases at J; junction bases unmatched: 4. Germline lookup yields CDR1 KGHDR and CDR2 SFDVKD. The CDR3 sequence is CATSDLGDREQETQYF. DNA of the CDR3: TGTGCCACCAGTGATTTAGGGGACAGGGAACAAGAGACCCAGTACTTC.

The chain is built from TRBV5-1 and TRBJ2-1; D is possibly TRBD1 (5 bases). This CDR3 has 14 residues. V dropped 0 bases and J dropped 6 bases, with 10 bases sitting between them. Germline CDR1 is SGHRS and CDR2 is YFSETQ. CDR3 DNA: TGCGCCAGCAGCTTGGAGGCAGGGCCCAATGAGCAGTTCTTC. Translating it yields CASSLEAGPNEQFF.

Many counts were recorded for this clonotype. The V and J genes are TRBV20-1 and TRBJ2-3; 7 positions match TRBD2. The CDR3 runs 14 residues. CDR1 is DFQATT and CDR2 is SNEGSKA in the germline V gene (reference sequence). V shed 3 bases, J shed 1 base, and the junction held 4 bases outside the gene matches. CDR3 sequence (DNA): TGCAGTGCTAGTGTGGGAGGGCGCACAGATACGCAGTATTTT. Its translation is CSASVGGRTDTQYF.

In this sample, this clonotype turned up a few times. This chain links TRBV5-4 with TRBJ1-5; maybe TRBD1 (5 bases). The V gene's germline CDR1 is SGHNT and CDR2 YYREEE (reference sequence). The CDR3 consists of 16 residues. V lost 3 bases and J 0 bases, leaving 13 bases between the germline ends. CDR3 residues: CASSWELTDSNQPQHF. CDR3 coding DNA: TGTGCCAGCAGCTGGGAATTGACAGATAGCAATCAGCCCCAGCATTTT.

This clonotype appeared a few times. The rearrangement uses TRBV12-3 or TRBV12-4 and TRBJ2-5, with D tentatively TRBD2 (6 bases). The length of the CDR3 is 14 residues. Trimming cost V 5 bases and J 13 bases, with 23 bases left between them. The CDR3 protein is CASSPAGSPLHRYF. The CDR3 DNA reads TGTGCCAGCAGTCCCGCCGGGAGCCCTCTTCATCGGTACTTC.